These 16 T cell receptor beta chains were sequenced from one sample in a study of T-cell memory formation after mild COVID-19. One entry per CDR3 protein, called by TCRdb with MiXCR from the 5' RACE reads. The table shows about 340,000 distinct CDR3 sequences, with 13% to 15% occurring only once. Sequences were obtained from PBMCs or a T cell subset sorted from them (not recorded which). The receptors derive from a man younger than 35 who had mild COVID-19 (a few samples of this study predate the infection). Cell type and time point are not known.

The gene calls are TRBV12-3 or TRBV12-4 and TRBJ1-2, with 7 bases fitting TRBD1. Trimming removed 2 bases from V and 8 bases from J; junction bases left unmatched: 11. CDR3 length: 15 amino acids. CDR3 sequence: CASSLRRGVSQGYTF. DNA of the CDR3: TGTGCCAGCAGTTTACGCAGGGGGGTCTCCCAAGGCTACACCTTC.

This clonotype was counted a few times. CDR3 in DNA: TGCGCCAGCAGCTTCACAGCCTTGGGGGGGAACACTGAAGCTTTCTTT. Translating it yields CASSFTALGGNTEAFF. The rearrangement joins TRBV5-1 to TRBJ1-1; tentatively, D is TRBD1 (5 bases). CDR3 size: 16 residues. Trimming stripped 2 bases from V and 1 base from J, with 15 bases between. Germline CDR1 is SGHRS and CDR2 is YFSETQ.

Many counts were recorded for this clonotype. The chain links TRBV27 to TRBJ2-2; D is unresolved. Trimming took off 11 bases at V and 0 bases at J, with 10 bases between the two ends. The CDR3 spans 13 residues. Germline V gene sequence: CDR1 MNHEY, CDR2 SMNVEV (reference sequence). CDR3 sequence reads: CACSSANTGELFF. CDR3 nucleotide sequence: TGTGCCTGCTCGTCCGCGAACACCGGGGAGCTGTTTTTT.

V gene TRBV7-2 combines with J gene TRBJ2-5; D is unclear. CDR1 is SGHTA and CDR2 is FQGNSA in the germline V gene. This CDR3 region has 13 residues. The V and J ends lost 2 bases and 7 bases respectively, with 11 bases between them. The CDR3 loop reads CASSLRRSGTQYF. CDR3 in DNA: TGTGCCAGCAGCTTAAGGCGCAGTGGGACCCAGTACTTC.

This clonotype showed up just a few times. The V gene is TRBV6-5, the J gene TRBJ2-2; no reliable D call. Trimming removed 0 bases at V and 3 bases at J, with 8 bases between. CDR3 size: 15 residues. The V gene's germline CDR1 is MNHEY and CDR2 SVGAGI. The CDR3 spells CASSYSIRDTGELFF. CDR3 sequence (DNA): TGTGCCAGCAGTTACTCGATACGGGACACCGGGGAGCTGTTTTTT.

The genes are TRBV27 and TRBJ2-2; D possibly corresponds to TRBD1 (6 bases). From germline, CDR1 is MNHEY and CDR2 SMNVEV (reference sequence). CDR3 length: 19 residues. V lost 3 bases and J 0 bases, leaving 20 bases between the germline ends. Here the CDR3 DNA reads TGTGCCAGCAGTTTCTTGGGACAAGCCATAAGGACGAACACCGGGGAGCTGTTTTTT. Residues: CASSFLGQAIRTNTGELFF.

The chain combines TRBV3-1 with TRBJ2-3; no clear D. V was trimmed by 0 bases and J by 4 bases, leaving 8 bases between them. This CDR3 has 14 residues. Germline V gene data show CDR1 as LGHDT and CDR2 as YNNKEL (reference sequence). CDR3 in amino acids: CASSQEILADTQYF. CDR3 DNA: TGTGCCAGCAGCCAAGAAATACTGGCAGATACGCAGTATTTT.

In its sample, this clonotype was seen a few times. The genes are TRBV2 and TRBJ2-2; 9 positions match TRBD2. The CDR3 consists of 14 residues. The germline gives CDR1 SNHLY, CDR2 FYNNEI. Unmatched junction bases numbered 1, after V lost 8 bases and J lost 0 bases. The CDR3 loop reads CASASGANTGELFF. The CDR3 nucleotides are TGTGCCAGCGCTAGCGGGGCGAACACCGGGGAGCTGTTTTTT.

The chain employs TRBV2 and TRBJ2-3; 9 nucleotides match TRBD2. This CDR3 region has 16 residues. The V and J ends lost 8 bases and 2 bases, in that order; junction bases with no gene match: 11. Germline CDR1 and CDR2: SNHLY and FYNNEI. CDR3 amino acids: CASGALAGAVTDTQYF. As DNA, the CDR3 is TGTGCCAGCGGGGCTTTAGCGGGGGCCGTCACAGATACGCAGTATTTT.

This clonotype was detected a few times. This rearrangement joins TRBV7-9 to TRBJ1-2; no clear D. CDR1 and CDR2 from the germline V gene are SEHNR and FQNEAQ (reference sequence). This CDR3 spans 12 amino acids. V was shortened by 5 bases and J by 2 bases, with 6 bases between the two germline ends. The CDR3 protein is CASSGLNYGYTF. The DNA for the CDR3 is TGTGCCAGCAGCGGCTTAAACTATGGCTACACCTTC.

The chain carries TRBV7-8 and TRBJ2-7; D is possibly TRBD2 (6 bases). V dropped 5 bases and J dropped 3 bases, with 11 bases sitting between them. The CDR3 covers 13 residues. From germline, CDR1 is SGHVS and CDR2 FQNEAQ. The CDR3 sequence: CASSPPGDYEQYF. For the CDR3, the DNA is TGTGCCAGCAGCCCCCCGGGAGACTACGAGCAGTACTTC.

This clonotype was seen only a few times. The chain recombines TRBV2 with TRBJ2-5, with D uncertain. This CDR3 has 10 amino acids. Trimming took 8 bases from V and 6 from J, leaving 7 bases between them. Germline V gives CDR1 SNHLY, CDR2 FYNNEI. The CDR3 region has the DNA TGTGCCAGCGACGGAAAGACCCAGTACTTC. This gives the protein CASDGKTQYF.

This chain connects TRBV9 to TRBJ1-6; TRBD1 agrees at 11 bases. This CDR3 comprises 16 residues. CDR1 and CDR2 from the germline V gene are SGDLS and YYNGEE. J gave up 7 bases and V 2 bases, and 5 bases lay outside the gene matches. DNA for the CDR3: TGTGCCAGCAGCGTGAGGGGACAGGGGGGGAATTCACCCCTCCACTTT. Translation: CASSVRGQGGNSPLHF.

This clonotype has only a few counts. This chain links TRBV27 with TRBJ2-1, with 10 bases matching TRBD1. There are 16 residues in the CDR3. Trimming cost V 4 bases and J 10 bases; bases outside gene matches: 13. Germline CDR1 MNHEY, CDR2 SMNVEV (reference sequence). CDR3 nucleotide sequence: TGTGCCAGCAGTTCACCGGGACAGGGGCCCTTGGGCGAGCAGTTCTTC. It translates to CASSSPGQGPLGEQFF.

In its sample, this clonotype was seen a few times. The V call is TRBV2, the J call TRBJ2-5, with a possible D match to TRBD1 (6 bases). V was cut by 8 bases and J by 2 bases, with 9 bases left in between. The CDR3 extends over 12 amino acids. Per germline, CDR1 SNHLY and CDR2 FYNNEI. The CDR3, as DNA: TGTGCCAGCGGGCAGGGGCAAGAGACCCAGTACTTC. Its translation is CASGQGQETQYF.

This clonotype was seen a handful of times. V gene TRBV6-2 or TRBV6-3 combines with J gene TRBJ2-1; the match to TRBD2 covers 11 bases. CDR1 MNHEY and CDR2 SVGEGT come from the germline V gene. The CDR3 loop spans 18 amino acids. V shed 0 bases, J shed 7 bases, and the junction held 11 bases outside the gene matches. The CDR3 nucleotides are TGTGCCAGCAGTTACTCCCCTAGGGTAGCGGGGGGGCCTAATGAGCAGTTCTTC. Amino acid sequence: CASSYSPRVAGGPNEQFF.